This note documents a single T cell receptor beta chain sequence. Profiling relied on immunoSEQ multiplex PCR, and the TCRdb table lists in-frame clones only, not all of them. Among around 78,000 clones listed, 93% were seen once. The data were taken from a study of T cell changes during pregnancy in multiple sclerosis. Germline V gene sequence: CDR1 MRHNA, CDR2 SNTAGT. With 3 bases removed from V and 1 base from J, the gap between germline ends came to 12 bases. The CDR3 runs to 15 residues. This TCR derives from a female donor with multiple sclerosis, enrolled in a pregnancy study. The genes are TRBV6-4 and TRBJ1-1; D perhaps matches TRBD1 (5 bases). This material consisted of peripheral blood, taken in the second trimester of pregnancy. CDR3 protein: CASSEYVRANTEAFF. CDR3 coding DNA: TGTGCCAGCAGTGAATATGTCAGGGCGAACACTGAAGCTTTCTTT.